Below are 11 T cell receptor beta chains sequenced from a single sample in a study of T cell responses to AZD1222 COVID-19 vaccine. Sequencing used immunoSEQ multiplex PCR; TCRdb keeps in-frame clones, though not all of them. The table lists 200,000 or so clones, over 85% of them singletons. Specimen: peripheral blood, collected 28 days after the second AZD1222 dose. These receptors were collected from an adult who received the AZD1222 COVID-19 vaccine.

This chain's CDR3 is CASSLTGGYEQYF. The DNA of the CDR3 is TGCGCCAGCAGCTTGACAGGCGGCTACGAGCAGTACTTC. The rearrangement links TRBV5-1 to TRBJ2-7; D is perhaps TRBD1 (5 bases). The CDR3 length is 13 residues. Germline lookup yields CDR1 SGHRS and CDR2 YFSETQ. V was trimmed by 1 base and J by 3 bases, leaving 8 bases between them. The full variable domain, with the rest looked up from reference TRBV5-1 and TRBJ2-7, is KAGVTQTPRYLIKTRGQQVTLSCSPISGHRSVSWYQQTPGQGLQFLFEYFSETQRNKGNFPGRFSGRQFSNSRSEMNVSTLELGDSALYLCASSLTGGYEQYFGPGTRLTVT.

This rearrangement joins TRBV19 to TRBJ1-1; D not resolved. Trimming took 5 bases from V and 11 from J, leaving 21 bases between them. CDR3 length: 14 amino acids. CDR1 and CDR2 (germline): LNHDA, SQIVND (reference sequence). CDR3 residues: CASSSRTGSEWAFF. CDR3 DNA: TGTGCCAGTAGTTCCCGAACGGGGAGCGAGTGGGCTTTCTTT.

V gene TRBV7-9 combines with J gene TRBJ2-1, with TRBD2 matching over 7 bases. CDR3 length: 14 amino acids. V was pared by 4 bases and J by 9 bases, with 9 bases of the junction left unmatched. Germline CDR1 SEHNR, CDR2 FQNEAQ (reference sequence). The CDR3, as DNA: TGTGCCAGCAGCTCCCGACTGGGGGGGAGTGAGCAGTTCTTC. It codes for CASSSRLGGSEQFF.

In this sample, this clone turned up once. The chain carries TRBV18 and TRBJ2-7; TRBD2 matches 8 bases. The V segment lost 4 bases and the J segment 1 base; nucleotides outside the gene matches: 3. The CDR3 consists of 14 residues. Germline V gene sequence: CDR1 KGHSH, CDR2 LQKENI. CDR3 coding DNA: TGTGCCAGCTCACTAGGCGGGGGGTCCTACGAGCAGTACTTC. Protein product: CASSLGGGSYEQYF.

The chain is built from TRBV29-1 and TRBJ2-5; D possibly corresponds to TRBD1 (6 bases). From germline, CDR1 is SQVTM and CDR2 ANQGSEA. The CDR3 sequence is 13 residues long. With 7 bases removed from V and 2 bases from J, the gap between germline ends came to 14 bases. The CDR3: CSAQGTRQETQYF. Written as DNA, the CDR3 is TGCAGCGCCCAAGGGACACGTCAAGAGACCCAGTACTTC.

The chain is built from TRBV7-5 and TRBJ1-2. TRBV7-5 is recorded as a pseudogene. The length of the CDR3 is 13 residues. As DNA, the CDR3 is TGTGTCAGAATCGGTGCCGGAAGAGATGGCTACACCTTC. This gives the protein CVRIGAGRDGYTF.

The rearrangement links TRBV3-1 (or the pseudogene TRBV3-2) to TRBJ1-6; TRBD1 might be the D (5 bases). Germline lookup yields CDR1 LGHDT and CDR2 YNNKEL (reference sequence). The CDR3 spans 15 residues. V was clipped by 1 base and J by 9 bases, with 13 bases between them. This chain's CDR3 is CASSQVSRESSPLHF. In nucleotides, the CDR3 is TGTGCCAGCAGCCAAGTGTCCAGGGAAAGTTCACCCCTCCACTTT.

The chain has TRBV6-6 and TRBJ2-1; D is unresolved. Deletions cut 6 bases from V and 4 bases from J, with 7 bases between. Germline V gene lookup returns CDR1 MNHNY and CDR2 SVGAGI (reference sequence). The length of the CDR3 is 12 residues. CDR3 loop: CASRSTYNEQFF. The CDR3 DNA is TGTGCCAGCAGGTCTACTTACAATGAGCAGTTCTTC.

This sequence joins TRBV29-1 and TRBJ1-2, with a possible D match to TRBD1 (5 bases). Trimming removed 4 bases at V and 10 bases at J, with 16 bases between. Germline lookup yields CDR1 SQVTM and CDR2 ANQGSEA. The CDR3 runs to 12 residues. The CDR3 sequence: CSVARDALTYTF. The CDR3 DNA sequence: TGCAGCGTTGCCCGGGACGCTCTTACCTACACCTTC.

This clone turned up a few times. The chain combines TRBV6-5 with TRBJ1-1, with 7 bases that match TRBD1. With 5 bases clipped from V and 1 base from J, the junction kept 1 base outside the gene matches. Germline lookup yields CDR1 MNHEY and CDR2 SVGAGI. This CDR3 is 13 amino acids long. The CDR3 nucleotides are TGTGCCAGCAGTAGGGACAGGAACACTGAAGCTTTCTTT. Protein sequence: CASSRDRNTEAFF.

This clone was observed a single time. The chain carries TRBV7-9 and TRBJ1-1; no clear D gene. Germline V gene data show CDR1 as SEHNR and CDR2 as FQNEAQ (reference sequence). The CDR3 consists of 11 residues. Trimming left V 8 bases short and J 3 bases short, with 7 bases between. The CDR3 region has the DNA TGTGCCAGCGGAATTTACACTGAAGCTTTCTTT. Translated: CASGIYTEAFF.